These T cell receptor beta chains were read from a single sample in a study of blood T cells in healthy people across ages. Using its own MiXCR run on the 5' RACE reads, TCRdb lists one record per CDR3 protein. The sample records 850,000 to 1,000,000 distinct CDR3 sequences, roughly 51% being singletons. The sequencing sample was made of blood. These receptors were obtained from a woman between 55 and 75 years old in good health. CDR3s include the opening cysteine and the closing phenylalanine or tryptophan. Fields, in order: V gene, J gene, D gene, clone size, CDR3 protein, CDR3 DNA. D genes are given only for firm matches. Only some rows state a clone size, as once, few, many or a class for expanded clones.

TRBV6-6	TRBJ2-1	TRBD2	NA	CASSASGFSYNEQFF	TGTGCCAGCAGCGCTAGCGGATTCTCCTACAATGAGCAGTTCTTC
TRBV10-1	TRBJ1-1	TRBD1	NA	CASASGDRAGTEAFF	TGCGCCAGCGCGAGTGGGGACAGGGCCGGCACTGAAGCTTTCTTT
TRBV6-1	TRBJ1-5	NA	NA	CASSENRASNQPQHF	TGTGCCAGCAGTGAAAATAGGGCATCGAATCAGCCCCAGCATTTT
TRBV2	TRBJ1-2	TRBD1	NA	CASKDREVKTYGYTF	TGTGCCAGCAAGGACAGGGAGGTTAAAACCTATGGCTACACCTTC
TRBV20-1	TRBJ2-7	TRBD2	NA	CSARTGAELAGGTEQYF	TGCAGTGCTAGAACCGGCGCGGAACTAGCGGGAGGCACCGAGCAGTACTTC
TRBV4-2	TRBJ1-4	NA	NA	CASSPSAQLNEKLFF	TGTGCCAGCAGCCCTTCAGCACAGCTTAATGAAAAACTGTTTTTT
TRBV7-9	TRBJ2-6	NA	NA	CASSQTTAPSGANILTF	TGTGCCAGCAGCCAGACTACAGCCCCCTCTGGGGCCAACATCCTGACTTTC
TRBV16	TRBJ2-7	NA	once	CASSQWDLGEQYF	TGTGCCAGCAGCCAATGGGACCTAGGCGAGCAGTACTTC
TRBV7-2	TRBJ2-2	NA	NA	CASSLAPGRRETGELFF	TGTGCCAGCAGCTTAGCCCCAGGGCGTAGGGAGACCGGGGAGCTGTTTTTT
TRBV7-2	TRBJ2-5	TRBD2	few	CASSNVGGRGTQYF	TGTGCCAGCAGCAACGTGGGCGGGAGGGGGACCCAGTACTTC
TRBV18	TRBJ1-4	NA	NA	CASSSDRTTNEKLFF	TGTGCCAGCTCGTCGGACAGAACAACTAATGAAAAACTGTTTTTT
TRBV7-2	TRBJ2-1	TRBD2	NA	CASSRRTSGYNERFF	TGTGCCAGCAGCCGACGGACTAGCGGGTACAATGAGCGGTTCTTC
TRBV10-2	TRBJ2-5	NA	NA	CASRDPGQSQETQYF	TGCGCCAGCAGAGATCCGGGTCAGAGCCAAGAGACCCAGTACTTC
TRBV11-2	TRBJ2-5	NA	NA	CASSLDRAAQGQYF	TGTGCCAGCAGCTTAGATCGTGCGGCACAGGGCCAGTACTTC
TRBV29-1	TRBJ2-7	NA	few	CSVASSGEQYF	TGCAGCGTTGCTTCTAGTGGCGAGCAGTACTTC
TRBV28	TRBJ1-1	NA	NA	CASSQGWGNTEAFF	TGTGCCAGCAGTCAGGGTTGGGGAAACACTGAAGCTTTCTTT
TRBV20-1	TRBJ2-7	NA	few	CSEVGSSTYEQYF	TGCAGTGAGGTCGGGAGTTCTACCTACGAGCAGTACTTC
TRBV6-6	TRBJ1-1	NA	many	CASSYSITEAFF	TGTGCCAGCAGTTACTCTATCACTGAAGCTTTCTTT
TRBV7-8	TRBJ2-7	NA	NA	CASSLIRERSPIYEQYF	TGTGCCAGCAGCTTAATCAGGGAACGATCCCCAATTTACGAGCAGTACTTC
TRBV27	TRBJ2-1	NA	NA	CASSLLRTTEQFF	TGTGCCAGCAGTTTACTTAGGACTACTGAGCAGTTCTTC